The 24 T cell receptor beta chains reported below all come from one sample, sequenced in a study of sequential checkpoint blockade in melanoma. Treatment here: randomized to nivolumab then ipilimumab (arm A) or the reverse (arm B). Sequenced by immunoSEQ multiplex PCR; TCRdb stores in-frame clones only, minus some. The table records 15,000 to 20,000 clones, around three fifths of them present only once. The sequencing used CD8+ T cells sorted from blood (inferred from file names), collected from a patient given nivolumab and ipilimumab in sequence. The receptors stem from a human donor with melanoma.

This clone is termed large. V is TRBV6-6 and J is TRBJ1-5; 8 nucleotides agree with TRBD1. Germline values: CDR1 MNHNY, CDR2 SVGAGI (reference sequence). CDR3 length: 15 residues. J gave up 3 bases and V 6 bases, and 7 bases lay outside the gene matches. The CDR3, as DNA: TGTGCCAGCAGCCTTGGACAGGGATACAATCAGCCCCAGCATTTT. Translating gives CASSLGQGYNQPQHF.

The V call is TRBV7-8, the J call TRBJ2-1; 7 nucleotides match TRBD2. From germline, CDR1 is SGHVS and CDR2 FQNEAQ. The CDR3 contains 18 residues. The V gene end was trimmed by 0 bases and the J gene end by 4 bases; junction bases not matched to a gene: 12. CDR3 loop: CASSLAQGPSGRYNEQFF. The CDR3 DNA reads TGTGCCAGCAGCTTAGCGCAAGGTCCTAGCGGTCGTTACAATGAGCAGTTCTTC. Combining the CDR3 with reference TRBV7-8 and TRBJ2-1 gives the whole variable domain GAGVSQSPRYKVAKRGQDVALRCDPISGHVSLFWYQQALGQGPEFLTYFQNEAQLDKSGLPSDRFFAERPEGSVSTLKIQRTQQEDSAVYLCASSLAQGPSGRYNEQFFGPGTRLTVL.

The chain uses TRBV4-1 and TRBJ1-3; possible D gene TRBD1, 5 bases. The CDR3 is 14 residues long. V shed 7 bases and J shed 1 base, with 11 bases lying between them. Looked up from germline, CDR1 is MGHRA and CDR2 is YSYEKL. The CDR3: CASTPTASGNTIYF. The CDR3 coding sequence is TGCGCCAGCACCCCGACAGCTTCTGGAAACACCATATATTTT.

In regard to this clone: Other DNA sequences in the sample encode the same CDR3. V is TRBV19 and J is TRBJ1-1, with D maybe TRBD1 (6 bases). The CDR3 sequence is 14 residues long. V lost 3 bases to trimming and J lost 5 bases, with 13 bases between them. Germline V gene lookup returns CDR1 LNHDA and CDR2 SQIVND (reference sequence). The CDR3 here is CASSILGGRTEAFF. CDR3 in DNA: TGTGCCAGTAGTATCCTCGGGGGGCGTACTGAAGCTTTCTTT.

J is TRBJ1-1 and V is TRBV29-1; TRBD1 matches at 7 bases. Germline CDR1 SQVTM, CDR2 ANQGSEA. The CDR3 is made up of 14 amino acids. V lost 7 bases and J lost 5; bases outside the gene matches: 13. The CDR3 loop reads CSARGGPMRTEAFF. For the CDR3, the DNA is TGCAGCGCCCGAGGGGGCCCCATGAGGACTGAAGCTTTCTTT.

This clone came up a few times. The chain uses TRBV4-1 and TRBJ2-2; D gene ambiguous. The CDR3 has 18 amino acids. Looked up from germline, CDR1 is MGHRA and CDR2 is YSYEKL. Trimming cost V 3 bases and J 0 bases, with 17 bases left between them. The CDR3 is CASSHEDIAAANTGELFF. The CDR3 DNA is TGCGCCAGCAGCCATGAAGATATTGCGGCAGCGAACACCGGGGAGCTGTTTTTT.

The chain carries TRBV29-1 and TRBJ2-1; weak D call: TRBD2 (5 bases). Germline CDR1 and CDR2: SQVTM and ANQGSEA. This CDR3 has 12 residues. V dropped 8 bases and J dropped 3 bases, with 11 bases sitting between them. The CDR3 sequence is CSIREGYNEQFF. The CDR3 DNA reads as TGCAGCATACGCGAGGGCTACAATGAGCAGTTCTTC.

The chain employs TRBV27 and TRBJ2-3, with D unresolved. The V end was cut by 2 bases, the J end by 0 bases, with 9 bases between. The length of the CDR3 is 15 residues. CDR1 MNHEY and CDR2 SMNVEV come from the germline V gene (reference sequence). This CDR3 is CASSLLETSTDTQYF. The CDR3 DNA is TGTGCCAGCAGTTTACTAGAAACTAGCACAGATACGCAGTATTTT.

The chain carries TRBV6-5 and TRBJ2-7; 9 bases agree with TRBD2. CDR3 length equals 14 residues. The V and J ends lost 3 bases and 3 bases, in that order; junction bases with no gene match: 3. The germline CDR1 and CDR2 sequences are MNHEY and SVGAGI. The CDR3 is CASSYSGGLYEQYF. CDR3 DNA: TGTGCCAGCAGTTATAGCGGGGGCCTCTACGAGCAGTACTTC.

V gene TRBV28 combines with J gene TRBJ1-2, with no clear D. Germline CDR1 is MDHEN and CDR2 is SYDVKM. The V end was cut by 6 bases, the J end by 4 bases, with 12 bases between. This CDR3 spans 13 amino acids. CDR3 DNA sequence: TGTGCCAGCAGACCCCTAGATAGCTATGGCTACACCTTC. Its protein product is CASRPLDSYGYTF.

This chain connects TRBV11-2 to TRBJ2-7, with 11 bases fitting TRBD1. Trimming removed 1 base from V and 3 bases from J; junction bases left unmatched: 8. Per the germline V gene, CDR1 is SGHAT and CDR2 is FQNNGV. The CDR3 is 17 amino acids. DNA of the CDR3: TGTGCCAGCAGCTTAGGGACAGGGGGCCCTCTAAACTACGAGCAGTACTTC. This sequence encodes CASSLGTGGPLNYEQYF.

This clone was observed a handful of times. CDR3 DNA sequence: TGTGCCAGCAGCTCCCTACCGGGACACCTCTACGAGCAGTACTTC. Translated, it gives CASSSLPGHLYEQYF. This sequence joins TRBV7-9 and TRBJ2-7, with TRBD1 as a possible D gene (6 bases). CDR1 is SEHNR and CDR2 is FQNEAQ in the germline V gene (reference sequence). V was pared by 4 bases and J by 3 bases, with 16 bases between. There are 15 residues in the CDR3.

V gene TRBV7-9 combines with J gene TRBJ2-7; 9 bases are shared with TRBD2. This CDR3 is 13 amino acids long. Germline CDR1 is SEHNR and CDR2 is FQNEAQ (reference sequence). Trimming removed 5 bases from V and 6 bases from J; junction bases left unmatched: 5. CDR3 DNA sequence: TGTGCCAGCAGCAACGCACTAGCGGGCGAGCAGTACTTC. Residues: CASSNALAGEQYF.

This clone is medium-sized (0.01 to 0.1%) by share. V and J are TRBV6-5 and TRBJ1-2; D unclear. This CDR3 is 14 amino acids long. CDR1 MNHEY and CDR2 SVGAGI come from the germline V gene. Between the trimmed V and J ends, which lost 3 bases and 0 bases, there was a span of 8 bases. The CDR3 protein is CASSYGSTNYGYTF. Here the CDR3 DNA reads TGTGCCAGCAGTTATGGGAGTACTAACTATGGCTACACCTTC.

This rearrangement joins TRBV5-6 to TRBJ1-1, with a possible D match to TRBD1 (5 bases). This CDR3 has 14 residues. The germline CDR1 and CDR2 sequences are SGHDT and YYEEEE. Trimming cost V 0 bases and J 4 bases, with 10 bases left between them. CDR3 in DNA: TGTGCCAGCAGCTTGGGTGCGGGGGGCACTGAAGCTTTCTTT. Translating gives CASSLGAGGTEAFF. Full variable domain (remainder filled in from reference TRBV5-6 and TRBJ1-1): DAGVTQSPTHLIKTRGQQVTLRCSPKSGHDTVSWYQQALGQGPQFIFQYYEEEERQRGNFPDRFSGHQFPNYSSELNVNALLLGDSALYLCASSLGAGGTEAFFGQGTRLTVV.

V and J are TRBV6-5 and TRBJ2-5, with D maybe TRBD2 (7 bases). Germline-derived CDR1 and CDR2 are MNHEY and SVGAGI. The CDR3 contains 14 residues. V was cut by 2 bases and J by 5 bases, with 12 bases left in between. CDR3 DNA: TGTGCCAGCAGTTACGGGGGGGGCGGGGAGACCCAGTACTTC. Its protein is CASSYGGGGETQYF.

By share, this clone counts as medium-sized. This chain connects TRBV18 to TRBJ2-2, with 9 nucleotides matching TRBD2. The V gene's germline CDR1 is KGHSH and CDR2 LQKENI. V shed 0 bases and J 2 bases; nucleotides not matched to a gene: 7. This CDR3 has 18 residues. In DNA, the CDR3 is TGTGCCAGCTCACCACCGAATCTAGCGGGGATTAACACCGGGGAGCTGTTTTTT. As protein: CASSPPNLAGINTGELFF.

The V gene is TRBV19, the J gene TRBJ1-5; 9 nucleotides line up with TRBD1. This CDR3 is built from 15 residues. Germline V CDR1 and CDR2: LNHDA, SQIVND (reference sequence). Trimming cost V 6 bases and J 4 bases; bases outside gene matches: 7. The CDR3 DNA follows: TGTGCCAGTAGGACAGGGGGGGCCCGTAATCAGCCCCAGCATTTT. It translates to CASRTGGARNQPQHF.

For the CDR3, the DNA is TGTGCCAGCAGTGGAGGGAACCTTTTTTCTGATGAGCAGTTCTTC. It encodes CASSGGNLFSDEQFF. V usage is TRBV28 and J usage is TRBJ2-1; TRBD2 might be the D (6 bases). Between the trimmed V and J ends, which lost 5 bases and 8 bases, there was a span of 19 bases. Germline-derived CDR1 and CDR2 are MDHEN and SYDVKM. The CDR3 covers 15 residues.

This clone has a single count. The chain couples TRBV28 to TRBJ1-1, with D tentatively TRBD1 (5 bases). The CDR3 is made up of 18 amino acids. Germline V gene sequence: CDR1 MDHEN, CDR2 SYDVKM. V was cut by 5 bases and J by 1 base, with 23 bases left in between. The CDR3 loop reads CASSTIVDVQERNTEAFF. The CDR3, as DNA: TGTGCCAGCAGTACGATAGTAGACGTACAGGAAAGGAACACTGAAGCTTTCTTT.

The chain carries TRBV11-3 and TRBJ1-1, with a possible D match to TRBD1 (5 bases). CDR1 and CDR2 (germline): SGHNT, YENEEA. Trimming stripped 1 base from V and 6 bases from J, with 12 bases between. The CDR3 loop spans 14 amino acids. The CDR3 reads CASSLADTQAEAFF. The CDR3 DNA reads TGTGCCAGCAGCTTAGCGGACACTCAGGCTGAAGCTTTCTTT.

This sequence joins TRBV13 and TRBJ2-7; 10 nucleotides line up with TRBD1. The V and J ends lost 5 bases and 2 bases, in that order; junction bases with no gene match: 3. The CDR3 sequence is 14 residues long. Germline V lookup: CDR1 PRHDT, CDR2 FYEKMQ (reference sequence). The DNA of the CDR3 is TGTGCCAGCAGCCTCGGGACAGGGGCCTACGAGCAGTACTTC. This gives the protein CASSLGTGAYEQYF.

V and J are TRBV4-2 and TRBJ2-7; a weak D match, TRBD1 (5 bases). The CDR3 is 14 amino acids. The V gene's germline CDR1 is LGHNA and CDR2 YNFKEQ. V was cut by 0 bases and J by 1 base, with 7 bases left in between. The CDR3 coding sequence is TGTGCCAGCAGCCAAGATGCAGGGTCCTACGAGCAGTACTTC. Amino acids: CASSQDAGSYEQYF.

This clone has a single count. This chain joins TRBV19 and TRBJ1-1; D gene ambiguous. The CDR3 sequence is 13 residues long. V lost 5 bases and J 2 bases, leaving 9 bases between the germline ends. Germline V lookup: CDR1 LNHDA, CDR2 SQIVND (reference sequence). DNA for the CDR3: TGTGCCAGTAGTGCGGGCCCAAACACTGAAGCTTTCTTT. Encoded protein: CASSAGPNTEAFF.